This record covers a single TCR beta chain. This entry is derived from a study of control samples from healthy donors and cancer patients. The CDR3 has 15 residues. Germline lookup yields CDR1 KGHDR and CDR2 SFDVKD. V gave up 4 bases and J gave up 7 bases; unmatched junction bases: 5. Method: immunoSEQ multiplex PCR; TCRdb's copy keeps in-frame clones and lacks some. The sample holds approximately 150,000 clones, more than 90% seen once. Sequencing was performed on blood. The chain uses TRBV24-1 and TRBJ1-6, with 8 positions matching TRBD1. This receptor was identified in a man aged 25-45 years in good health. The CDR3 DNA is TGTGCCACCAGTGAGTCAGGGGGCAAGAATTCACCCCTCCACTTT. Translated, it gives CATSESGGKNSPLHF.